These T cell receptor beta chains were read from a single sample in a study of T cells of healthy individuals. MiXCR, run by TCRdb on the 5' RACE reads, gives a single entry per CDR3 protein. The sample has about 53,000 distinct CDR3 sequences, about 15% seen once; the top ten hold 16%. Receptors originate from a human donor in good health. Both conserved end residues are part of each CDR3. The order of the fields is clone size, V gene, J gene, D gene, CDR3 DNA, CDR3 protein. D genes are given only for firm matches. Rows give clone size only sometimes, using once, few, many, or a class for an expanded clone.

clone_size: .
v_call: TRBV30
j_call: TRBJ2-7
d_call: .
cdr3_nt: TGTGCCGGGGCCCGGCCACCCCAGACTTACGAGCAGTACTTC
cdr3_aa: CAGARPPQTYEQYF

clone_size: .
v_call: TRBV9
j_call: TRBJ1-5
d_call: .
cdr3_nt: TGTGCCAGCAGCGGAGACAGTAGCAATCAGCCCCAGCATTTT
cdr3_aa: CASSGDSSNQPQHF

clone_size: few
v_call: TRBV4-1
j_call: TRBJ1-6
d_call: TRBD1
cdr3_nt: TGCGCCAGCAGCCAAAAACAGGGGGACCATAATTCACCCCTCCACTTT
cdr3_aa: CASSQKQGDHNSPLHF

clone_size: many
v_call: TRBV7-9
j_call: TRBJ2-5
d_call: TRBD1
cdr3_nt: TGTGCCAGCAGCCGGGACAGAAAAGAGACCCAGTACTTC
cdr3_aa: CASSRDRKETQYF

clone_size: many
v_call: TRBV10-2
j_call: TRBJ1-6
d_call: .
cdr3_nt: TGCGCCAGCAGTGAAGGGTATTATTCACCCCTCCACTTT
cdr3_aa: CASSEGYYSPLHF

clone_size: few
v_call: TRBV20-1
j_call: TRBJ2-5
d_call: .
cdr3_nt: TGCAGTGCTAGAGTCCCCAGGTACCAAGAGACCCAGTACTTC
cdr3_aa: CSARVPRYQETQYF

clone_size: few
v_call: TRBV3-2
j_call: TRBJ1-3
d_call: .
cdr3_nt: TGTGCCAGCACCCTAGGGAGGACACATGGAAACACCATATATTTT
cdr3_aa: CASTLGRTHGNTIYF

clone_size: many
v_call: TRBV7-6
j_call: TRBJ2-6
d_call: TRBD1
cdr3_nt: TGTGCCAGCAGCTCCTTGGACAGGTCCTCTGGGGCCAACGTCCTGACTTTC
cdr3_aa: CASSSLDRSSGANVLTF

clone_size: many
v_call: TRBV7-9
j_call: TRBJ1-1
d_call: .
cdr3_nt: TGTGCCAGCAGCCCCCTTTCGAGGGGGGAGACGGACACTGAAGCTTTCTTT
cdr3_aa: CASSPLSRGETDTEAFF

clone_size: few
v_call: TRBV9
j_call: TRBJ2-3
d_call: TRBD2
cdr3_nt: TGTGCCAGCAGCAACCGGGACTACCAGGGTGATACGCAGTATTTT
cdr3_aa: CASSNRDYQGDTQYF

clone_size: many
v_call: TRBV12-5
j_call: TRBJ1-5
d_call: .
cdr3_nt: TGTGCTAGTGGAAGCGTCCTTAGCAATCAGCCCCAGCATTTT
cdr3_aa: CASGSVLSNQPQHF

clone_size: few
v_call: TRBV28
j_call: TRBJ2-3
d_call: .
cdr3_nt: TGTGCCAGCAGTTCCACAGGGAAGGGCACAGATACGCAGTATTTT
cdr3_aa: CASSSTGKGTDTQYF

clone_size: .
v_call: TRBV5-4
j_call: TRBJ1-2
d_call: .
cdr3_nt: TGTGCCAGCAGCTTGGGCCGGGACCGGGTTTACACCTTC
cdr3_aa: CASSLGRDRVYTF

clone_size: .
v_call: TRBV9
j_call: TRBJ1-1
d_call: .
cdr3_nt: TGTGCCAGCAGCTCACAGGTGAACACTGAAGCTTTCTTT
cdr3_aa: CASSSQVNTEAFF